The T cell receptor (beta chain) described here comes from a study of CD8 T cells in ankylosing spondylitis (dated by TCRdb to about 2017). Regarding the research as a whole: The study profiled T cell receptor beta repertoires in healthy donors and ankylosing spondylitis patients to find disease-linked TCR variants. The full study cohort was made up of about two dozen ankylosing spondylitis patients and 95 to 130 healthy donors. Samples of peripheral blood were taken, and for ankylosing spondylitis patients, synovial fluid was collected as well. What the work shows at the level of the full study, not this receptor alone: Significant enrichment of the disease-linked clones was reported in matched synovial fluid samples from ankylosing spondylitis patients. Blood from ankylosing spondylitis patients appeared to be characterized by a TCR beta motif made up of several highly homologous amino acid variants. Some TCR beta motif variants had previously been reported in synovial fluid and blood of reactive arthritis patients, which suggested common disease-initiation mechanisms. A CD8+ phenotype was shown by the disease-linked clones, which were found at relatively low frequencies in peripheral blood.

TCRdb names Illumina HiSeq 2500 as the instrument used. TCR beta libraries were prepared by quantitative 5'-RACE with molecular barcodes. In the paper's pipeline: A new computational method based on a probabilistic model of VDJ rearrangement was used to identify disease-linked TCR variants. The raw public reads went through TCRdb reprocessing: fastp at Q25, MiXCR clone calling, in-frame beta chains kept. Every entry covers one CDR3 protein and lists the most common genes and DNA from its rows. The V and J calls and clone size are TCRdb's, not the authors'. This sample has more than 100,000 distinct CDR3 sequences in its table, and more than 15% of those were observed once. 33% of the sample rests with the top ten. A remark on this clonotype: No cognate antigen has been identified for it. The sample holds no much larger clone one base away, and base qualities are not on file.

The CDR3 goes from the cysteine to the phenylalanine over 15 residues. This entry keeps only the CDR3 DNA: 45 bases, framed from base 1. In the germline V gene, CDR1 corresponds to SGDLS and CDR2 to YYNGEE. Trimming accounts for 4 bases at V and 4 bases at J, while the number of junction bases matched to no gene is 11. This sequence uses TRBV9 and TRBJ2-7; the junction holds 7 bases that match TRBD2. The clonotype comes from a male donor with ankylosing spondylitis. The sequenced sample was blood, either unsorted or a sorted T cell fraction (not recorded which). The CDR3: CASSISGGGWYEQYF. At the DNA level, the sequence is TGTGCCAGCAGCATCTCGGGGGGAGGGTGGTACGAGCAGTACTTC.